Below are 9 T cell receptor beta chains sequenced from a single sample in a study of blood T cell repertoires in COVID-19. Only in-frame clones appear in the TCRdb table, and some are missing; sequencing was by immunoSEQ multiplex PCR. Found here are 350,000 or so clones, approximately 89% of them singletons; the top ten hold about 3.9%. What was sequenced was peripheral blood. Source of these receptors: a woman aged 60-75 years with COVID-19, enrolled during active disease.

The V call is TRBV14, the J call TRBJ1-1; D uncertain. From germline, CDR1 is SGHDN and CDR2 FVKESK. V was clipped by 2 bases and J by 0 bases, with 16 bases between them. There are 17 residues in the CDR3. The CDR3 reads CASSQLLLARMNTEAFF. The DNA of the CDR3 is TGTGCCAGCAGCCAACTCCTCCTGGCCAGGATGAACACTGAAGCTTTCTTT.

V usage is TRBV2 and J usage is TRBJ2-1, with 8 positions matching TRBD2. Trimming cost V 2 bases and J 1 base; bases outside gene matches: 13. Germline lookup yields CDR1 SNHLY and CDR2 FYNNEI. The CDR3 has 19 residues. The CDR3 DNA follows: TGTGCCAGCAGTGAAAGGCCCCTATATAGCGGGACGTCCTACAATGAGCAGTTCTTC. It specifies CASSERPLYSGTSYNEQFF.

Regarding this clone: The junction and the germline gene differ at one end; a read error may be behind it. The gene calls are TRBV7-7 and TRBJ2-1; 10 nucleotides align to TRBD2. Germline V lookup: CDR1 SSHAT, CDR2 FNYEAQ (reference sequence). The CDR3 spans 18 residues. The CDR3 DNA sequence: TGTGCTAGCAGCTTAAAAGTGAGCGGGGGGGCGGGCTACAATGAGCAGTTCTTC. This translates into CASSLKVSGGAGYNEQFF.

The chain recombines TRBV6-2 or TRBV6-3 with TRBJ2-7; D might be TRBD1 (6 bases). This CDR3 spans 15 amino acids. CDR1 and CDR2 from the germline V gene are MNHEY and SVGEGT. V lost 4 bases to trimming and J lost 0 bases, with 13 bases between them. In DNA form, the CDR3 reads TGTGCCAGCAGTTCCATAGACAGGAGCTCCTACGAGCAGTACTTC. As protein: CASSSIDRSSYEQYF.

The chain carries TRBV6-5 and TRBJ2-7, with 8 bases that match TRBD1. CDR3 length: 14 amino acids. Germline CDR1 and CDR2: MNHEY and SVGAGI. Trimming took 5 bases from V and 3 from J; bases not matched to a gene: 6. The DNA for the CDR3 is TGTGCCAGCAGTATCGGACAGGGTAGCTACGAGCAGTACTTC. This encodes CASSIGQGSYEQYF.

This chain joins TRBV7-7 and TRBJ2-2; 8 bases are shared with TRBD1. The CDR3 contains 18 residues. Germline CDR1 and CDR2: SSHAT and FNYEAQ (reference sequence). After removal of 2 bases from V and 5 bases from J, the junction contained 13 bases not matched to a gene. The CDR3: CASSLRGRGPSSTGELFF. CDR3 coding DNA: TGTGCCAGCAGCTTAAGAGGCAGGGGGCCCTCTAGTACCGGGGAGCTGTTTTTT.

The sample holds one count of this clone. The CDR3 spells CASSQVGGQGSEKLFF. CDR3 in DNA: TGTGCCAGCAGCCAAGTAGGGGGACAGGGGTCTGAAAAACTGTTTTTT. This chain uses TRBV4-2 with TRBJ1-4, with 10 bases lining up with TRBD1. Per germline, CDR1 LGHNA and CDR2 YNFKEQ. The CDR3 runs 16 residues. V gave up 1 base and J gave up 7 bases; unmatched junction bases: 6.

The chain carries TRBV6-2 or TRBV6-3 and TRBJ2-1; 11 nucleotides align to TRBD2. V lost 0 bases to trimming and J lost 0 bases; unmatched junction nucleotides: 1. CDR1 MNHEY and CDR2 SVGEGT come from the germline V gene. CDR3 size: 17 residues. DNA of the CDR3: TGTGCCAGCAGTTACTCCCTAGCGGGGGGCTCCTACAATGAGCAGTTCTTC. Protein: CASSYSLAGGSYNEQFF.

In nucleotides, the CDR3 is TGCGCCAGCAGCCGGAAACTAGCGGGGGAGGGTACAGATACGCAGTATTTT. Protein sequence: CASSRKLAGEGTDTQYF. The rearrangement joins TRBV4-1 to TRBJ2-3, with 11 positions matching TRBD2. Germline assignment: CDR1 MGHRA and CDR2 YSYEKL. Losses at the gene ends were 4 bases for V and 3 bases for J; bases not matched to a gene: 9. This CDR3 contains 17 residues.